This T cell receptor (beta chain) was identified in a study of molecular identifiers for immune sequencing clone quantification. Study details: RNA from around 18,000 or 91,000 naive CD8 cells was split five ways in replicates, with four sequenced. Broader study findings: Sizes of highly expanded clones could be underestimated through identical TCRs sharing a barcode. Effector cells had over 99% of their molecules in clones above 20 RNA copies, while naive cells had under 1%.

There are 11 residues in the CDR3. V gave up 6 bases and J gave up 10 bases, with 10 bases separating them. The germline CDR1 and CDR2 sequences are SNHLY and FYNNEI. TCRdb redid the calling of the PCR reads with MiXCR, one entry per CDR3 protein. The sample has around 100,000 distinct CDR3 sequences, about 32% seen once. Naive CD8 T cells were sorted as CD8+CD4-CCR7+CD45RA+. Of note for this clonotype: Its matching antigen is unknown.

The sample consisted of naive CD8+ T cells from blood, with Jurkat cell RNA spiked in. The subset: FACS-sorted CD8+CD4-CCR7+CD45RA+ naive T cells. The receptor comes from a human donor in good health. Some libraries in this study had Jurkat cell RNA spiked in. The gene calls are TRBV2 and TRBJ2-1; D is uncertain. CDR3: CASRMGIEQFF. In DNA form, the CDR3 reads TGTGCCAGCAGGATGGGTATCGAGCAGTTCTTC.